The 9 T cell receptor beta chains in this list originate from one sample, sequenced in a study of Tregs in tolerant kidney transplant recipients. The data were produced by immunoSEQ multiplex PCR, yet TCRdb's version contains in-frame clones alone and is incomplete. This table lists about 30,000 clones. The sequenced sample was CD8+ T cells from blood, obtained before the transplant. These receptors all come from a human donor who received a combined kidney and bone marrow transplant.

Concerning this clone itself: With the read ending 3 residues before the CDR3 end, the germline J gene is used to fill in that end. The rearrangement uses TRBV29-1 and TRBJ2-7; no reliable D call. Germline CDR1 is SQVTM and CDR2 is ANQGSEA. With 6 bases removed from V and 5 bases from J, the gap between germline ends came to 11 bases. The CDR3 is made up of 11 amino acids. The sequenced part of the CDR3 DNA is TGCAGCGTCTCAGGAGTAGACGAG. This sequence encodes CSVSGVDE. The whole CDR3 protein reads CSVSGVDEQYF.

On this clone: The read halts 3 residues ahead of the CDR3 end, with the missing end drawn from the germline J gene. V is TRBV7-3 and J is TRBJ2-5; 9 positions agree with TRBD2. V trimming: 0 bases; J trimming: 5 bases; junction bases outside the gene matches: 10. Per germline, CDR1 SGHTA and CDR2 FQGTGA. The CDR3 extends over 17 amino acids. The CDR3 is CASSLTGGRASMETQYF. CDR3 bases read: TGTGCCAGCAGCTTAACGGGCGGGAGGGCTTCGATGGAGACC.

In regard to this clone: The CDR3 end falls 3 residues outside the read, so it is completed with the germline J gene. The chain carries TRBV30 and TRBJ2-1; no definite D call. CDR3 length: 15 residues. The germline V gene has CDR1 GTSNPN and CDR2 SVGIG (reference sequence). With 3 bases removed from V and 0 bases from J, the gap between germline ends came to 12 bases. The CDR3 reads CAWRPRLSSYNEQFF. Partial CDR3 DNA: TGTGCCTGGAGGCCGCGCTTAAGCTCCTACAATGAG. Full variable domain (remainder filled in from reference TRBV30 and TRBJ2-1): SQTIHQWPATLVQPVGSPLSLECTVEGTSNPNLYWYRQAAGRGLQLLFYSVGIGQISSEVPQNLSASRPQDRQFILSSKKLLLSDSGFYLCAWRPRLSSYNEQFFGPGTRLTVL.

With respect to this clone: From the germline J gene comes the end of the CDR3, since the read stops 3 residues before it. The V call is TRBV7-9, the J call TRBJ2-5, with D possibly being TRBD2 (5 bases). CDR1 and CDR2 (germline): SEHNR, FQNEAQ (reference sequence). Trimming took 2 bases from V and 3 from J, leaving 7 bases between them. The CDR3 contains 13 residues. The CDR3 reads CASSLIGEETQYF. The covered CDR3 bases are TGTGCCAGCAGCTTAATCGGGGAAGAGACC. The full variable domain, rest sourced from reference TRBV7-9 and TRBJ2-5, is DTGVSQNPRHKITKRGQNVTFRCDPISEHNRLYWYRQTLGQGPEFLTYFQNEAQLEKSRLLSDRFSAERPKGSFSTLEIQRTEQGDSAMYLCASSLIGEETQYFGPGTRLLVL.

In the case of this clone: The read ends 3 residues before the CDR3 terminus; that terminus is restored from the germline J gene. V is TRBV2 and J is TRBJ2-1; 8 nucleotides align to TRBD1. The CDR3 spans 13 residues. Germline lookup yields CDR1 SNHLY and CDR2 FYNNEI. The CDR3 protein is CAGEETGVNEQFF. The CDR3 bases that were read are TGTGCGGGAGAGGAGACAGGGGTGAATGAG.

About this clone: The CDR3 end is not reached by the read, which stops 3 residues before it; the germline J gene fills it in. The chain couples TRBV19 to TRBJ2-3; D is possibly TRBD1 (6 bases). The CDR3 sequence is 15 residues long. Germline CDR1 reads LNHDA; CDR2 reads SQIVND (reference sequence). The V end lost 0 bases, the J end lost 3 bases, and 10 bases lay between the germline ends. Here the CDR3 reads CASSIEGAGTDTQYF. The covered CDR3 bases are TGTGCCAGTAGTATAGAGGGGGCCGGGACAGATACG.

Comment on this clone: The read finishes 3 residues shy of the CDR3 end, and the germline J gene is used to complete it. V gene TRBV29-1 combines with J gene TRBJ1-1, with D possibly TRBD1 on 6 matching bases. V lost 6 bases and J 7 bases, leaving 12 bases between the germline ends. This CDR3 contains 11 residues. Germline CDR1 is SQVTM and CDR2 is ANQGSEA. CDR3 region: CSVSRGFEAFF. CDR3 DNA (partial): TGCAGCGTAAGCAGGGGATTTGAA. Drawing the rest from reference TRBV29-1 and TRBJ1-1, the complete variable domain is SAVISQKPSRDICQRGTSLTIQCQVDSQVTMMFWYRQQPGQSLTLIATANQGSEATYESGFVIDKFPISRPNLTFSTLTVSNMSPEDSSIYLCSVSRGFEAFFGQGTRLTVV.

Concerning this clone: With the read ending 3 residues before the CDR3 end, the germline J gene is used to fill in that end. The V call is TRBV19, the J call TRBJ2-7; TRBD2 matches at 7 bases. The CDR3 contains 15 residues. V shed 5 bases and J 4 bases; nucleotides not matched to a gene: 11. The germline V gene has CDR1 LNHDA and CDR2 SQIVND (reference sequence). CDR3 bases read: TGTGCCAGTAGTGTTTGGGGGGGACGGATATACGAG. Its translation is CASSVWGGRIYE. The whole CDR3 is CASSVWGGRIYEQYF.

For this clone: The read ends 3 residues shy of where the CDR3 ends; the end is completed using the germline J gene. This chain uses TRBV7-9 with TRBJ1-1, with TRBD1 matching over 7 bases. The CDR3 spans 15 residues. Per the germline V gene, CDR1 is SEHNR and CDR2 is FQNEAQ (reference sequence). V trimming: 4 bases; J trimming: 2 bases; junction bases outside the gene matches: 7. Incomplete CDR3 DNA: TGTGCCAGCAGCTCCGACCGGGACAGTAACACTGAA. It encodes CASSSDRDSNTE. The entire CDR3 protein reads CASSSDRDSNTEAFF. Supplemented by reference TRBV7-9 and TRBJ1-1, the full variable domain reads DTGVSQNPRHKITKRGQNVTFRCDPISEHNRLYWYRQTLGQGPEFLTYFQNEAQLEKSRLLSDRFSAERPKGSFSTLEIQRTEQGDSAMYLCASSSDRDSNTEAFFGQGTRLTVV.